What follows are 5 T cell receptor beta chains derived from one specimen sequenced in a study of T cell changes during pregnancy in multiple sclerosis. Produced via immunoSEQ multiplex PCR; TCRdb's table is partial and in-frame only. The data hold roughly 35,000 clones, with 80% to 90% observed a single time. The material sequenced was CD4+ T cells from peripheral blood mononuclear cells, taken before pregnancy. The origin of the receptors is a female donor with multiple sclerosis, enrolled in a pregnancy study.

This chain links TRBV6-5 with TRBJ1-3; D remains unclear. Trimming stripped 0 bases from V and 0 bases from J, with 6 bases between. This CDR3 has 15 amino acids. Germline values: CDR1 MNHEY, CDR2 SVGAGI. CDR3: CASSYSAGSGNTIYF. CDR3 in DNA: TGTGCCAGCAGTTACTCGGCAGGCTCTGGAAACACCATATATTTT.

V is TRBV5-4 and J is TRBJ2-6; 7 nucleotides align to TRBD2. V lost 7 bases and J lost 2; bases outside the gene matches: 12. CDR3 length: 17 residues. The germline CDR1 and CDR2 sequences are SGHNT and YYREEE (reference sequence). CDR3: CASRLTQGGTGANVLTF. CDR3 nucleotides: TGTGCCAGCCGCCTCACCCAGGGAGGGACTGGGGCCAACGTCCTGACTTTC.

The V call is TRBV30, the J call TRBJ1-5; TRBD1 might be the D (5 bases). Germline CDR1 reads GTSNPN; CDR2 reads SVGIG (reference sequence). The V and J ends lost 0 bases and 5 bases respectively, with 11 bases between them. The CDR3 consists of 14 residues. The CDR3 DNA reads TGTGCCTGGAGTGTATCTTCAGGGCATCAGCCCCAGCATTTT. This encodes CAWSVSSGHQPQHF. The full variable domain, rest sourced from reference TRBV30 and TRBJ1-5, is SQTIHQWPATLVQPVGSPLSLECTVEGTSNPNLYWYRQAAGRGLQLLFYSVGIGQISSEVPQNLSASRPQDRQFILSSKKLLLSDSGFYLCAWSVSSGHQPQHFGDGTRLSIL.

With regard to this clone: Other DNA sequences of this sample code for an identical CDR3. The V gene is TRBV11-2, the J gene TRBJ2-1; D call uncertain. The germline gives CDR1 SGHAT, CDR2 FQNNGV. The CDR3 is 13 residues long. V was pared by 0 bases and J by 6 bases, with 6 bases between. The CDR3 DNA reads TGTGCCAGCAGCTTAGATCTCCCCAATGAGCAGTTCTTC. It is translated as CASSLDLPNEQFF. Supplemented by reference TRBV11-2 and TRBJ2-1, the full variable domain reads EAGVAQSPRYKIIEKRQSVAFWCNPISGHATLYWYQQILGQGPKLLIQFQNNGVVDDSQLPKDRFSAERLKGVDSTLKIQPAKLEDSAVYLCASSLDLPNEQFFGPGTRLTVL.

V is TRBV5-1 and J is TRBJ2-2; 7 bases map to TRBD1. The CDR3 runs 15 residues. J was trimmed by 7 bases and V by 0 bases; bases with no gene match: 6. Per germline, CDR1 SGHRS and CDR2 YFSETQ. Here the CDR3 reads CASSLADRVDGELFF. The CDR3 DNA reads as TGCGCCAGCAGCTTGGCAGACAGGGTCGACGGGGAGCTGTTTTTT.